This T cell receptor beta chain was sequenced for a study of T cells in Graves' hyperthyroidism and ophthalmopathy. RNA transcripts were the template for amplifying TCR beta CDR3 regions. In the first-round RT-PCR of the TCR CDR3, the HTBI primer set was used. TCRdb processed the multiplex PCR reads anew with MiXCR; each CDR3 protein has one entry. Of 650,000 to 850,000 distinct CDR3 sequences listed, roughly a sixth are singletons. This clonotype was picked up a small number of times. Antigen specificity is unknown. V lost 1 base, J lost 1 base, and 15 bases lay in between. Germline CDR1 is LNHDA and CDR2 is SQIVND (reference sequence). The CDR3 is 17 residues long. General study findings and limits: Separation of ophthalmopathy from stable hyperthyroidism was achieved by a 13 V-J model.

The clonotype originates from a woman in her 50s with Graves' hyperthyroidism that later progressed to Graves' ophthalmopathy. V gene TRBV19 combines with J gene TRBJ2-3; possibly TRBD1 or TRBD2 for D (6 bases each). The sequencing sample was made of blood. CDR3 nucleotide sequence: TGTGCCAGTAGTATAGGGGGGGCAGGGGACGGCACAGATACGCAGTATTTT. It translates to CASSIGGAGDGTDTQYF.